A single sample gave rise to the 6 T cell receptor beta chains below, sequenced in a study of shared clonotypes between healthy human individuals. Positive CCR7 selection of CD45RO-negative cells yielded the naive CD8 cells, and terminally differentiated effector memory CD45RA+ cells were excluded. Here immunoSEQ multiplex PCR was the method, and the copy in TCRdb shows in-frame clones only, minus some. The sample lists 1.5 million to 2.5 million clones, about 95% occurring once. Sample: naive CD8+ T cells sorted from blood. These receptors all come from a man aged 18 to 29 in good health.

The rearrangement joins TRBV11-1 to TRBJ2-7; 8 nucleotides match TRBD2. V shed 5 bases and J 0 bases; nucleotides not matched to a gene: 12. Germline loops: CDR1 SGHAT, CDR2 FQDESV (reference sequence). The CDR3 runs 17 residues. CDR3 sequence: CASSPHRAGVSSYEQYF. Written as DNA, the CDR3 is TGTGCCAGCAGCCCGCACCGAGCGGGAGTCTCCTCCTACGAGCAGTACTTC.

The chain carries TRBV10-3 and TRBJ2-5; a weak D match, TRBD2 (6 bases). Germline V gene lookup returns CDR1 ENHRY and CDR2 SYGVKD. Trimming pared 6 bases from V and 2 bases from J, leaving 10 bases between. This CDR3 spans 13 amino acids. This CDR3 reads CAISDAGQETQYF. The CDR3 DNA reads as TGTGCCATCAGCGACGCGGGGCAAGAGACCCAGTACTTC.

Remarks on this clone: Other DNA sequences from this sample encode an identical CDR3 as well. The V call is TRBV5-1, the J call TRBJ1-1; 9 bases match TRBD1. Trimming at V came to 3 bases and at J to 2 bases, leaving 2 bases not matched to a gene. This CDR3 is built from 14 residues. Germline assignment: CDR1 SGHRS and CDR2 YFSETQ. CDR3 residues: CASSWTGVNTEAFF. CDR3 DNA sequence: TGCGCCAGCAGCTGGACAGGGGTTAACACTGAAGCTTTCTTT.

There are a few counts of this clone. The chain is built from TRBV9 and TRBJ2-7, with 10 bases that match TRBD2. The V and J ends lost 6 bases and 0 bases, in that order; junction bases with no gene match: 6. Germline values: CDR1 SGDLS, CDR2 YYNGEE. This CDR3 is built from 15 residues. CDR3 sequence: CASISASGSSYEQYF. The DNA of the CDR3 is TGTGCCAGCATTTCGGCTAGCGGGAGCTCCTACGAGCAGTACTTC.

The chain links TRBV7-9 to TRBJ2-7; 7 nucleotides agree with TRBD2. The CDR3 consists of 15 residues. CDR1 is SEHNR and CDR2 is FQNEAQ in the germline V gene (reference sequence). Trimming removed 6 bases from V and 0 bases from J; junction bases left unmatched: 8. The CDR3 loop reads CASSPSGLDSYEQYF. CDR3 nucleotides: TGTGCCAGCAGTCCTAGCGGTTTGGACTCCTACGAGCAGTACTTC.

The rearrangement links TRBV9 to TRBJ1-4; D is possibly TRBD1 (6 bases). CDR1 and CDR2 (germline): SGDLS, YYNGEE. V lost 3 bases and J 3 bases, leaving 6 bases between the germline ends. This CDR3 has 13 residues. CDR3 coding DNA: TGTGCCAGCAGCGGGACAGCTAATGAAAAACTGTTTTTT. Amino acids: CASSGTANEKLFF. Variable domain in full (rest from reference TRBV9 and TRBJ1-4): DSGVTQTPKHLITATGQRVTLRCSPRSGDLSVYWYQQSLDQGLQFLIQYYNGEERAKGNILERFSAQQFPDLHSELNLSSLELGDSALYFCASSGTANEKLFFGSGTQLSVL.